This record looks at one TCR beta chain sequence and its context. Antigen: not known. The sample belongs to a study of glioma-infiltrating T cells after dendritic cell vaccination. Study-wide results and caveats: Higher pretreatment TIL content predicted longer progression-free time and survival.

Germline V gene data show CDR1 as MNHNS and CDR2 as SASEGT. The CDR3 totals 13 residues. Between the trimmed V and J ends, which lost 8 bases and 7 bases, there was a span of 14 bases. This sample's time point: after dendritic cell vaccination, including at tumor progression/relapse. The PCR used 60 V beta and 13 J beta primers. Assay used: immunoSEQ multiplex PCR; TCRdb lists only in-frame clones, some missing. Here the sample spans some 24,000 clones, roughly nine tenths being singletons. This sequence originates from a human donor with glioblastoma. V and J are TRBV6-1 and TRBJ1-4; D is possibly TRBD1 (5 bases). This material consisted of blood, taken after dendritic cell vaccination. For the CDR3, the DNA is TGTGCCAGCGTAGGGGCTCTCCTTGAAAAACTGTTTTTT. It translates to CASVGALLEKLFF.